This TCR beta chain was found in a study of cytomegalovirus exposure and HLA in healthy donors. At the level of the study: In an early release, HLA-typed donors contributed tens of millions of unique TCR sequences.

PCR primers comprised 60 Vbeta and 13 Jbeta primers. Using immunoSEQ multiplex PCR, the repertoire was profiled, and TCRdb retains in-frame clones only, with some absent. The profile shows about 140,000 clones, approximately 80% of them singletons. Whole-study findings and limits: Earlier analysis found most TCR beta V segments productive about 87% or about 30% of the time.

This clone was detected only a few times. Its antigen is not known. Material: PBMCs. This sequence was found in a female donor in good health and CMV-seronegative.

The CDR3: CASSLGQKNNQSSGNTIYF. The DNA for the CDR3 is TGCGCCAGCAGCTTGGGACAGAAGAATAACCAGAGCTCTGGAAACACCATATATTTT. The chain joins TRBV5-1 to TRBJ1-3, with a weak D call TRBD1 (5 bases). CDR1 and CDR2 from the germline V gene are SGHRS and YFSETQ. V was trimmed by 0 bases and J by 0 bases, leaving 19 bases between them. This CDR3 spans 19 amino acids.